The rows below give T cell receptor beta chains drawn from one sample of a study of somatic mutations in cytotoxic T cells in rheumatoid arthritis. Sequenced by immunoSEQ multiplex PCR; TCRdb stores in-frame clones only, minus some. Of approximately 6,700 clones listed, roughly 70% are singletons. Sequenced: CD8+ T cells sorted from blood. Source of these receptors: a man aged 35-49 years in good health. Each CDR3 is given with its conserved first and last residue. D genes are given only for firm matches. Size is omitted from some rows. Given values are once, few, many or a class for expanded clones.

CDR3nt,CDR3aa,v_gene,d_gene,j_gene,abundance
TGTGCCAGCAGTACGGGGGCTTACGATAATTCACCCCTCCACTTT,CASSTGAYDNSPLHF,TRBV7-2,NA,TRBJ1-6,NA
TGTGCCAGCAGCTTTTTCAGCTACCTCTCTGGAAACACCATATATTTT,CASSFFSYLSGNTIYF,TRBV5-6,NA,TRBJ1-3,few
TGTGCCAGCAGCCAAGATGCGGGACAGGCCAGCTATGGCTACACCTTC,CASSQDAGQASYGYTF,TRBV4-2,TRBD1,TRBJ1-2,once
TGCGCCAGCAGCTTGGCAGGCAGGGTCGCCGGGGAGCTGTTTTTT,CASSLAGRVAGELFF,TRBV5-1,NA,TRBJ2-2,few
TGTGCCAGCAGTTCCTCCCCAGGGCTAAATGAAAAACTGTTTTTT,CASSSSPGLNEKLFF,TRBV28,NA,TRBJ1-4,NA
TGTGCCAGCAGATCCTACAACTATGGCTACACCTTC,CASRSYNYGYTF,TRBV5-4,NA,TRBJ1-2,NA
TGCGCCAGCAGCCACCATAGCGGGGACCCCGGGACCCAGTACTTC,CASSHHSGDPGTQYF,TRBV4-3,TRBD2,TRBJ2-5,NA
TGTGCCAGCACCGATTCTGGGGGGACCGGGGAGCTGTTTTTT,CASTDSGGTGELFF,TRBV28,NA,TRBJ2-2,NA
TGTGCCAGCAGCGTACTCAGGGCTAGTGAAGCTTTCTTT,CASSVLRASEAFF,TRBV9,NA,TRBJ1-1,NA
TGTGCCAGCAGCTTAGCCAGTGCTAACTATGGCTACACCTTC,CASSLASANYGYTF,TRBV7-9,NA,TRBJ1-2,NA
TGCGCCAGCAGCTTGGGACAGACCGGGCAGCCCCAGCATTTT,CASSLGQTGQPQHF,TRBV5-1,NA,TRBJ1-5,NA
TGTGCCAGCAGTACAACATATAGCAATCAGCCCCAGCATTTT,CASSTTYSNQPQHF,TRBV28,NA,TRBJ1-5,NA
TGTGCCAGCAGTTTACCGACAGAGCTCTATGGCTACACCTTC,CASSLPTELYGYTF,TRBV28,NA,TRBJ1-2,NA
TGCAGCGGGGCGGACGGACAGGGACGAAGGCTATCCAATGAGCAGTTCTTC,CSGADGQGRRLSNEQFF,TRBV29-1,TRBD1,TRBJ2-1,few
TGTGCCAGCAGTTACGGACAGGGGAAGGACGAGCAGTACTTC,CASSYGQGKDEQYF,TRBV6-6,TRBD1,TRBJ2-7,few
TGTGCCAGCAGCCGGGGACAGGGGGGCACTGAAGCTTTCTTT,CASSRGQGGTEAFF,TRBV7-2,TRBD1,TRBJ1-1,NA
TGTGCCAGCAGTTTGGGGGTTTCGGAAAAAGAGACCCAGTACTTC,CASSLGVSEKETQYF,TRBV27,NA,TRBJ2-5,once